The entry below gives a single TCR beta chain sequence along with its context. V was trimmed by 4 bases and J by 2 bases, leaving 17 bases between them. Germline assignment: CDR1 SGDLS and CDR2 YYNGEE. The CDR3 is 16 residues long. This specimen comes from a study of blood T cell repertoires in COVID-19. Generated by immunoSEQ multiplex PCR, the TCRdb table keeps only in-frame clones and is missing some. The sample holds 35,000 to 40,000 clones, roughly nine tenths seen once. The sequence was obtained from a man aged 70 or older with acute or convalescent COVID-19. The sequencing sample was made of peripheral blood. The gene calls are TRBV9 and TRBJ2-3, with D possibly matching TRBD1 (5 bases). The CDR3: CASSFFQGPTTDTQYF. The CDR3 bases are TGTGCCAGCAGCTTTTTCCAGGGCCCAACCACAGATACGCAGTATTTT.